Presented here are 18 T cell receptor beta chains from one specimen sequenced in a study of T cell responses to AZD1222 COVID-19 vaccine (dated by TCRdb to 2020 to 2022). Library construction relied on the immunoSEQ multiplex PCR assay. Here the immuneACCESS table is served through TCRdb, limited to in-frame sequences with V and J called. Missing clones are a known gap in these copies; in checked studies unresolved V genes cover under half, and the rest lacks a known reason. This sample gives about 82,000 clones in total; 87% of them show up just once. Together, the top ten hold more than 15% of the sample. This specimen's time point label, per the study, means: about 28 days (+/-7) after the second vaccine dose. The sequencing here drew on peripheral blood, taken 28 days after the second AZD1222 dose. The receptors stem from an adult who received the AZD1222 COVID-19 vaccine.

The rearrangement uses TRBV5-4 and TRBJ1-2; D uncertain. Germline V lookup: CDR1 SGHNT, CDR2 YYREEE (reference sequence). V gave up 8 bases and J gave up 3 bases, with 20 bases separating them. This CDR3 is built from 15 residues. As DNA, the CDR3 is TGTGCCAGTGGAGACTCACTCCGACCCCACTATGGCTACACCTTC. This gives the protein CASGDSLRPHYGYTF.

In DNA, the CDR3 is TGCGCCAGCAGCCAAGACGTGGGGGGCGGGGCCAACGTCCTGACTTTC. This gives the protein CASSQDVGGGANVLTF. The chain employs TRBV4-3 and TRBJ2-6; D is possibly TRBD1 or TRBD2 (6 bases each). The CDR3 has 16 amino acids. Germline CDR1 reads LGHNA; CDR2 reads YSLEER. Trimming stripped 0 bases from V and 4 bases from J, with 10 bases between.

The chain employs TRBV11-2 and TRBJ1-5; no clear D gene. Germline loops: CDR1 SGHAT, CDR2 FQNNGV. This CDR3 spans 13 amino acids. Deletions cut 0 bases from V and 4 bases from J, with 4 bases between. CDR3 nucleotides: TGTGCCAGCAGCTTAGAACGGAATCAGCCCCAGCATTTT. Translation gives CASSLERNQPQHF.

This chain links TRBV7-6 with TRBJ1-6; D is possibly TRBD1 (6 bases). Germline V gene sequence: CDR1 SGHVS, CDR2 FNYEAQ. The CDR3 length is 15 residues. Trimming took 5 bases from V and 8 from J, leaving 16 bases between them. Written as DNA, the CDR3 is TGTGCCAGCAGCCTAAGACAGGCAGAAGATTCACCCCTCCACTTT. It codes for CASSLRQAEDSPLHF.

This sequence joins TRBV25-1 and TRBJ2-7; tentatively, D is TRBD1 (5 bases). V lost 1 base to trimming and J lost 0 bases, with 10 bases between them. The CDR3 has 15 residues. Per the germline V gene, CDR1 is MGHDK and CDR2 is SYGVNS. The CDR3 nucleotides read TGTGCCAGCAGTGAATTACAGGCCTACTCCTACGAGCAGTACTTC. This translates into CASSELQAYSYEQYF.

This clone came up a few times. V and J are TRBV11-2 and TRBJ2-7, with D unclear. CDR1 is SGHAT and CDR2 is FQNNGV in the germline V gene. With 1 base removed from V and 7 bases from J, the gap between germline ends came to 11 bases. The CDR3 is made up of 13 amino acids. CDR3 nucleotide sequence: TGTGCCAGCAGCTTAGGTGCGGTCCAGGAGCAGTACTTC. Translated: CASSLGAVQEQYF. The full variable domain, with the rest looked up from reference TRBV11-2 and TRBJ2-7, is EAGVAQSPRYKIIEKRQSVAFWCNPISGHATLYWYQQILGQGPKLLIQFQNNGVVDDSQLPKDRFSAERLKGVDSTLKIQPAKLEDSAVYLCASSLGAVQEQYFGPGTRLTVT.

The chain joins TRBV11-2 to TRBJ1-1; no clear D gene. The CDR3 loop spans 16 amino acids. CDR1 SGHAT and CDR2 FQNNGV come from the germline V gene. Deletions cut 1 base from V and 0 bases from J, with 12 bases between. The CDR3 coding sequence is TGTGCCAGCAGCTTAGTGTCTTTTGCAGTGAACACTGAAGCTTTCTTT. Translation gives CASSLVSFAVNTEAFF.

This chain uses TRBV10-3 with TRBJ2-3; tentatively, D is TRBD1 or TRBD2 (6 bases each). This CDR3 has 13 amino acids. CDR1 is ENHRY and CDR2 is SYGVKD in the germline V gene. Trimming removed 11 bases from V and 1 base from J, with 13 bases in between. As DNA, the CDR3 is TGTGCCTCCTCTAGGGGGGGCACAGATACGCAGTATTTT. This encodes CASSRGGTDTQYF.

The chain combines TRBV11-3 with TRBJ1-1; the D is unclear. The CDR3 has 13 residues. CDR1 and CDR2 from the germline V gene are SGHNT and YENEEA. V was clipped by 6 bases and J by 4 bases, with 12 bases between them. CDR3 nucleotides: TGTGCCAGCAGTTCCAGGATTGGCACTGAAGCTTTCTTT. Its protein is CASSSRIGTEAFF.

J is TRBJ1-5 and V is TRBV21-1. TRBV21-1 is reported as a pseudogene. The CDR3 contains 17 residues. The CDR3 DNA reads TGTGCCAACTCTAATTGGACCGTACCCCACAGCAATCAGCCCCAGCATTTT. This sequence encodes CANSNWTVPHSNQPQHF.

The CDR3 DNA reads TGTGCCATCCAGCTAGCTCAAAGGGATGGCTACACCTTC. Its protein product is CAIQLAQRDGYTF. The chain uses TRBV7-9 and TRBJ1-2; unclear D gene. Trimming took 10 bases from V and 6 from J, leaving 18 bases between them. The CDR3 is 13 amino acids. Germline CDR1 and CDR2: SEHNR and FQNEAQ (reference sequence).

V is TRBV19 and J is TRBJ1-1; D is ambiguous. The CDR3 consists of 14 residues. V was pared by 2 bases and J by 1 base, with 8 bases between. CDR1 and CDR2 from the germline V gene are LNHDA and SQIVND (reference sequence). The CDR3 nucleotides read TGTGCCAGTAGTATACGGGGAGGGAACACTGAAGCTTTCTTT. Translation: CASSIRGGNTEAFF.

J is TRBJ1-1 and V is TRBV2; TRBD1 might be the D (5 bases). With 4 bases removed from V and 4 bases from J, the gap between germline ends came to 13 bases. This CDR3 is built from 14 residues. The germline V gene encodes CDR1 SNHLY and CDR2 FYNNEI. The CDR3 spells CASSGLRASTEAFF. In DNA form, the CDR3 reads TGTGCCAGCAGTGGACTCAGGGCGAGCACTGAAGCTTTCTTT.

The V and J genes are TRBV2 and TRBJ1-6; D is perhaps TRBD1 (6 bases). This CDR3 is 15 amino acids long. V lost 3 bases, J lost 7 bases, and 13 bases lay in between. Germline V lookup: CDR1 SNHLY, CDR2 FYNNEI. CDR3 amino acids: CASSDFPGANSPLHF. In nucleotides, the CDR3 is TGTGCCAGCAGTGATTTCCCAGGGGCCAATTCACCCCTCCACTTT.

This clone occurred once. This sequence joins TRBV24-1 and TRBJ2-1; 7 bases match TRBD2. The CDR3 is 16 residues long. With V trimmed by 4 bases and J by 6 bases, 11 bases remained unmatched. Germline CDR1 and CDR2: KGHDR and SFDVKD. In DNA, the CDR3 is TGTGCCACCAGTGACCGACTAGCTTCACATTTCAATGAGCAGTTCTTC. Residues: CATSDRLASHFNEQFF.

This clone appeared a single time. The chain has TRBV4-3 and TRBJ1-5; 7 bases are a match to TRBD1. The CDR3 length is 14 residues. With 4 bases clipped from V and 5 bases from J, the junction kept 5 bases outside the gene matches. Per germline, CDR1 LGHNA and CDR2 YSLEER. The chain's CDR3 is CASSPRTGHQPQHF. DNA of the CDR3: TGCGCCAGCAGCCCTCGGACAGGTCATCAGCCCCAGCATTTT.

V usage is TRBV6-5 and J usage is TRBJ1-1; TRBD1 matches at 7 bases. In germline, CDR1 is MNHEY, CDR2 SVGAGI. CDR3 length equals 15 residues. Losses at the gene ends were 5 bases for V and 0 bases for J; bases not matched to a gene: 6. The CDR3 here is CASSIQGPMNTEAFF. Written as DNA, the CDR3 is TGTGCCAGCAGTATACAGGGGCCCATGAACACTGAAGCTTTCTTT.

V is TRBV12-3 or TRBV12-4 and J is TRBJ2-1, with D possibly matching TRBD1 (6 bases). V lost 4 bases, J lost 8 bases, and 9 bases lay in between. CDR3 length: 12 amino acids. CDR3 nucleotide sequence: TGTGCCAGCAGTTACAGGGACCATGAGCAGTTCTTC. Its translation is CASSYRDHEQFF.